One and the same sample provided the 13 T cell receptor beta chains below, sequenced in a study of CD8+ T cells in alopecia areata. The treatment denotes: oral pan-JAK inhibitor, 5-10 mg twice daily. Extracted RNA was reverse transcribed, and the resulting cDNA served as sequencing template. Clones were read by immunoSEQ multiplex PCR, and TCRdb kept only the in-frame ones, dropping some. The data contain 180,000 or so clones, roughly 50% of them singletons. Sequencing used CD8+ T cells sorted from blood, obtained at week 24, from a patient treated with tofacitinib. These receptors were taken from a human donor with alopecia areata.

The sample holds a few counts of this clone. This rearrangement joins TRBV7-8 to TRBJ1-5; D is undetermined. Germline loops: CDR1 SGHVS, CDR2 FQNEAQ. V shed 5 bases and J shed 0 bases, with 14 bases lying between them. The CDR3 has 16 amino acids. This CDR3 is CASSRLTSNSNQPQHF. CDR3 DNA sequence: TGTGCCAGCAGCCGCCTGACAAGTAATAGCAATCAGCCCCAGCATTTT.

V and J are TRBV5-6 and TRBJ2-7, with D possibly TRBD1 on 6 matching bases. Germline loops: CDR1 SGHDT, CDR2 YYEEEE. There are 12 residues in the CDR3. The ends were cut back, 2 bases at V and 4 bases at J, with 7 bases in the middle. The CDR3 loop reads CASSFGQYEQYF. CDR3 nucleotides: TGTGCCAGCAGCTTCGGACAGTACGAGCAGTACTTC.

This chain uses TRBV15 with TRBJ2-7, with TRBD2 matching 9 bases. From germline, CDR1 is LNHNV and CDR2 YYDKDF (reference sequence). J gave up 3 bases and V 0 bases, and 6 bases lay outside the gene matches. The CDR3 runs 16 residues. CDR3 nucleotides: TGTGCCACCAGCAGAGATCGAGTAGCGGGGGACTACGAGCAGTACTTC. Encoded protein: CATSRDRVAGDYEQYF.

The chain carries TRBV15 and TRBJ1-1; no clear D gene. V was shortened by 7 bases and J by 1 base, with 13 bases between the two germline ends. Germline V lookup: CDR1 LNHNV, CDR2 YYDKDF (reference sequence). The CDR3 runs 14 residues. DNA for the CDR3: TGTGCCACCAAAACACCCGAGGGGAACACTGAAGCTTTCTTT. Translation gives CATKTPEGNTEAFF.

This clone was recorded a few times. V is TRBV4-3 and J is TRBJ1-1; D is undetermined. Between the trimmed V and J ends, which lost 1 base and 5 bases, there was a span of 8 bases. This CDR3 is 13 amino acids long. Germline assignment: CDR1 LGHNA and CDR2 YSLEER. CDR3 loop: CASSQARATEAFF. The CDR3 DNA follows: TGCGCCAGCAGCCAAGCTCGGGCGACTGAAGCTTTCTTT.

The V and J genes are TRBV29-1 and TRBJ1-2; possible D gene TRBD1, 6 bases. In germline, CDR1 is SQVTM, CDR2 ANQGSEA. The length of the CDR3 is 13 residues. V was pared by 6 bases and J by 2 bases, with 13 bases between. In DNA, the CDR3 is TGCAGCGTCTGGGGGGGCCAAAACTATGGCTACACCTTC. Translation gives CSVWGGQNYGYTF. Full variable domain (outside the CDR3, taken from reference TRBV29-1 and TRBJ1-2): SAVISQKPSRDICQRGTSLTIQCQVDSQVTMMFWYRQQPGQSLTLIATANQGSEATYESGFVIDKFPISRPNLTFSTLTVSNMSPEDSSIYLCSVWGGQNYGYTFGSGTRLTVV.

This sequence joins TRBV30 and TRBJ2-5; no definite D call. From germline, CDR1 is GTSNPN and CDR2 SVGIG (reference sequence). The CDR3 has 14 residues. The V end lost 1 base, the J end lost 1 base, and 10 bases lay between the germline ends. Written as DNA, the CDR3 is TGTGCCTGGAGTGAGGGTCTCGGCCAAGAGACCCAGTACTTC. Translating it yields CAWSEGLGQETQYF.

CDR3 protein: CASIGTGYGYTF. In DNA form, the CDR3 reads TGTGCCAGTATAGGGACAGGGTATGGCTACACCTTC. The rearrangement joins TRBV19 to TRBJ1-2, with 9 nucleotides matching TRBD1. Unmatched junction bases numbered 2, after V lost 7 bases and J lost 5 bases. Germline V CDR1 and CDR2: LNHDA, SQIVND (reference sequence). The CDR3 has 12 amino acids.

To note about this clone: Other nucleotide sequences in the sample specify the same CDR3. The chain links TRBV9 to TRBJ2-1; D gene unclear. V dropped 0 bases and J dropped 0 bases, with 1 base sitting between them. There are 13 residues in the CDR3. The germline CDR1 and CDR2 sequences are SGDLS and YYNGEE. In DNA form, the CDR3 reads TGTGCCAGCAGCGTAGGCTCCTACAATGAGCAGTTCTTC. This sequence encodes CASSVGSYNEQFF.

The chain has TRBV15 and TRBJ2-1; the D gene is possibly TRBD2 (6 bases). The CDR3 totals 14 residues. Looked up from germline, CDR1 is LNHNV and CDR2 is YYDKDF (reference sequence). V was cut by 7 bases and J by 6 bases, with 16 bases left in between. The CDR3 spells CATKGTGSANEQFF. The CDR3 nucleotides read TGTGCCACCAAGGGGACCGGGAGCGCCAATGAGCAGTTCTTC.

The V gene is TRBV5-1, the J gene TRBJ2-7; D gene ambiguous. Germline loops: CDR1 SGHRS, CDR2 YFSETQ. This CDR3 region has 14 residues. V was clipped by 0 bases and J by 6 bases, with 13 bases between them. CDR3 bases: TGCGCCAGCAGCTTGGGACCCGGTTACAGCGAGCAGTACTTC. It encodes CASSLGPGYSEQYF.

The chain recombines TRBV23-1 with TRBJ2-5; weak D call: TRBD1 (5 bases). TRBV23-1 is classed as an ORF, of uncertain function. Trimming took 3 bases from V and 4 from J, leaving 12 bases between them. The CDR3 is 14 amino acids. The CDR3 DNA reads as TGCGCCAGCAGTCATGACAGTAAAAGAGAGACCCAGTACTTC. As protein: CASSHDSKRETQYF.

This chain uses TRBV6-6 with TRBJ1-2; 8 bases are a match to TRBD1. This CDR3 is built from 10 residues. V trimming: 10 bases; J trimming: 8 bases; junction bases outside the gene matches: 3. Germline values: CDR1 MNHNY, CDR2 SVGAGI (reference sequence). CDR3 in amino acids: CATTGDGYTF. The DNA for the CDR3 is TGTGCCACGACAGGGGACGGCTACACCTTC.